This entry concerns a single T cell receptor beta chain. This CDR3 is built from 14 residues. The germline CDR1 and CDR2 sequences are SGHNT and YYREEE (reference sequence). The ends were cut back, 5 bases at V and 7 bases at J, with 16 bases in the middle. Data came from immunoSEQ multiplex PCR; TCRdb stores just in-frame clones and leaves some out. The data contain 75,000 to 85,000 clones, approximately 88% of them singletons. The source of the sample is a study of blood T cell repertoires in COVID-19. Looking at the study overall: The United States, Italy and Spain supplied acute and convalescent COVID-19 samples. In each case, the material was cDNA or gDNA derived from T cells, B-cell-depleted T cells, or PBMCs.

This sequence was found in a man aged 50 to 59 with active COVID-19. V usage is TRBV5-4 and J usage is TRBJ2-1, with TRBD1 as a possible D gene (6 bases). Sequenced sample: peripheral blood. CDR3 nucleotide sequence: TGTGCCAGCAGTCCGAAAGGGGGTAGTAATGAGCAGTTCTTC. Translation: CASSPKGGSNEQFF. The full variable domain, completed using reference TRBV5-4 and TRBJ2-1, is ETGVTQSPTHLIKTRGQQVTLRCSSQSGHNTVSWYQQALGQGPQFIFQYYREEENGRGNFPPRFSGLQFPNYSSELNVNALELDDSALYLCASSPKGGSNEQFFGPGTRLTVL.